These 10 T cell receptor beta chains came from one sample sequenced in a study of human T cells and chemical hapten exposure. TCRdb used MiXCR to reprocess the RACE reads, holding one entry per CDR3 protein. The table includes fewer than 95,000 distinct CDR3 sequences, roughly a tenth detected once. Time point here: patch test 1, 2 weeks after DPC sensitization. The treatment here: therapeutic diphenylcyclopropenone sensitization with weekly scalp DPC. The specimen was whole blood, collected in connection with sensitization to the hapten diphenylcyclopropenone (DPC). All receptors come from a man between 35 and 55 years old with alopecia areata. Some clones in this sample may be carry-over from other donors' samples.

This clonotype was seen at least ten times. J is TRBJ1-1 and V is TRBV20-1; D perhaps matches TRBD1 (5 bases). The germline V and J ends were trimmed by 1 base and 5 bases, with 11 bases remaining between them. The CDR3 spans 13 residues. Germline V lookup: CDR1 DFQATT, CDR2 SNEGSKA (reference sequence). The CDR3, as DNA: TGCAGTGCTAGAGTGGGGCCGGGAACTGAAGCTTTCTTT. This sequence encodes CSARVGPGTEAFF.

The V and J genes are TRBV11-1 and TRBJ2-1; unclear D gene. Trimming took 2 bases from V and 0 from J, leaving 8 bases between them. The CDR3 is 15 amino acids. CDR1 and CDR2 (germline): SGHAT, FQDESV (reference sequence). Here the CDR3 reads CASSLRKVSYNEQFF. DNA of the CDR3: TGTGCCAGCAGCTTAAGGAAGGTCTCCTACAATGAGCAGTTCTTC. Full variable domain (missing parts from reference TRBV11-1 and TRBJ2-1): EAEVAQSPRYKITEKSQAVAFWCDPISGHATLYWYRQILGQGPELLVQFQDESVVDDSQLPKDRFSAERLKGVDSTLKIQPAELGDSAMYLCASSLRKVSYNEQFFGPGTRLTVL.

This clonotype was seen a few times. The chain carries TRBV24-1 and TRBJ1-2; tentative D call: TRBD1 (5 bases). This CDR3 is 18 amino acids long. The germline CDR1 and CDR2 sequences are KGHDR and SFDVKD. V shed 3 bases and J shed 6 bases, with 25 bases lying between them. The CDR3 spells CATSDTRGTGGRVDGYTF. CDR3 DNA: TGTGCCACCAGTGATACCCGCGGGACGGGAGGTCGGGTGGATGGCTACACCTTC.

The rearrangement uses TRBV7-3 and TRBJ2-7, with D possibly being TRBD1 (5 bases). The CDR3 is made up of 15 amino acids. Germline CDR1 is SGHTA and CDR2 is FQGTGA. Trimming removed 0 bases at V and 3 bases at J, with 12 bases between. CDR3 sequence (DNA): TGTGCCAGCAGCTTAACCAGGGTACTAAACTACGAGCAGTACTTC. This sequence encodes CASSLTRVLNYEQYF. Based on the CDR3 plus reference TRBV7-3 and TRBJ2-7, the full variable domain is GAGVSQTPSNKVTEKGKYVELRCDPISGHTALYWYRQSLGQGPEFLIYFQGTGAADDSGLPNDRFFAVRPEGSVSTLKIQRTERGDSAVYLCASSLTRVLNYEQYFGPGTRLTVT.

The chain couples TRBV27 to TRBJ2-1, with 8 bases that match TRBD2. This CDR3 has 16 amino acids. Germline V gene lookup returns CDR1 MNHEY and CDR2 SMNVEV (reference sequence). After removal of 2 bases from V and 2 bases from J, the junction contained 5 bases not matched to a gene. CDR3 protein: CASSLRLAPAYNEQFF. The CDR3 nucleotides read TGTGCCAGCAGTTTACGACTAGCGCCCGCCTACAATGAGCAGTTCTTC.

The chain employs TRBV7-2 and TRBJ2-5; 14 positions match TRBD2. CDR3 length equals 18 residues. Germline assignment: CDR1 SGHTA and CDR2 FQGNSA. V was clipped by 5 bases and J by 7 bases; unmatched bases: 15. The CDR3 is CASSVGTSGGPRRGTQYF. The DNA of the CDR3 is TGTGCCAGCAGCGTCGGGACTAGCGGGGGACCGCGGCGAGGGACCCAGTACTTC.

About this clonotype itself: This may stem from a read error, because a much larger clone lies one nucleotide away. CDR3 coding DNA: TGTGCCAGCAGCTTAGGACAGTCAATGAGCTATGGCTACACCTTC. Amino acid sequence: CASSLGQSMSYGYTF. This chain connects TRBV7-9 to TRBJ1-2, with D possibly TRBD1 on 5 matching bases. Trimming took 1 base from V and 4 from J, leaving 13 bases between them. The germline CDR1 and CDR2 sequences are SEHNR and FQNEAQ (reference sequence). The length of the CDR3 is 15 residues.

This clonotype occurred a few times. The chain combines TRBV2 with TRBJ1-5; 7 bases are a match to TRBD1. With 6 bases clipped from V and 4 bases from J, the junction kept 9 bases outside the gene matches. This CDR3 is 15 amino acids long. Per the germline V gene, CDR1 is SNHLY and CDR2 is FYNNEI. The CDR3 loop is CASSPRGTVNQPQHF. For the CDR3, the DNA is TGTGCCAGCAGCCCAAGAGGGACAGTTAATCAGCCCCAGCATTTT.

The chain couples TRBV30 to TRBJ2-4, with D possibly being TRBD1 (6 bases). The CDR3 spans 12 residues. Trimming took off 1 base at V and 8 bases at J, with 9 bases between the two ends. Germline CDR1 reads GTSNPN; CDR2 reads SVGIG (reference sequence). DNA for the CDR3: TGTGCCTGGAGTGGAGGGGGTGACATTCAGTACTTC. Amino acids: CAWSGGGDIQYF.

The rearrangement uses TRBV5-1 and TRBJ2-1; D is perhaps TRBD1 or TRBD2 (6 bases each). Germline V lookup: CDR1 SGHRS, CDR2 YFSETQ. This CDR3 comprises 13 residues. V was pared by 1 base and J by 8 bases, with 10 bases between. The CDR3 protein is CASSLTGADEQFF. As DNA, the CDR3 is TGCGCCAGCAGCTTGACGGGGGCGGATGAGCAGTTCTTC.